This T cell receptor (beta chain) was profiled in a study of cytotoxic CD8 clonotypes in ibrutinib-treated CLL. Turning to the study itself: Investigators reported 24 partial and 2 complete responses; after median about 74 months, approximately 15 patients remained remitted and some 12 progressed. Productive templates per sample averaged roughly 270,000; productive rearrangements, approximately 93,000.

The planned depth of sequencing spanned 1 in 200,000 to 1 in 1 million T cells. The assay was immunoSEQ multiplex PCR, and TCRdb's table has in-frame clones only and misses some. The table has over 100,000 clones, approximately 85% seen once; the top ten hold roughly 2%. TCR beta library input comprised about 1.9 micrograms of genomic DNA from cryopreserved PBMCs. Trimming took 2 bases from V and 0 from J; bases not matched to a gene: 2. Germline loops: CDR1 SGDLS, CDR2 YYNGEE. CDR3 length: 15 residues. The TCR comes from a human donor with chronic lymphocytic leukemia. The rearrangement links TRBV9 to TRBJ1-3; 7 bases map to TRBD1. Sequenced material: PBMCs, taken after 24 months of ibrutinib treatment. The CDR3 region has the DNA TGTGCCAGCAGCGTTACAGGGGACTCTGGAAACACCATATATTTT. Translation gives CASSVTGDSGNTIYF.